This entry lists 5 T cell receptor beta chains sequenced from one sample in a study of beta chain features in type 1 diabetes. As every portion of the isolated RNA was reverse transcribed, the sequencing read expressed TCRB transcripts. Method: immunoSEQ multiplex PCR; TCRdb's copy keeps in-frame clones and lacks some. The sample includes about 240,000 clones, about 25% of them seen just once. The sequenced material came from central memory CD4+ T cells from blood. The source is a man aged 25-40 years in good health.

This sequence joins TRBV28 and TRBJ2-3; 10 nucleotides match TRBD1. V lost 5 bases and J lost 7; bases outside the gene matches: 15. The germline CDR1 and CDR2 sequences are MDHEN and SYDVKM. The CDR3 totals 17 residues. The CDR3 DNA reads TGTGCCAGCAGTCCACCGCCCGGGACAGGGGCAGGAAATACGCAGTATTTT. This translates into CASSPPPGTGAGNTQYF.

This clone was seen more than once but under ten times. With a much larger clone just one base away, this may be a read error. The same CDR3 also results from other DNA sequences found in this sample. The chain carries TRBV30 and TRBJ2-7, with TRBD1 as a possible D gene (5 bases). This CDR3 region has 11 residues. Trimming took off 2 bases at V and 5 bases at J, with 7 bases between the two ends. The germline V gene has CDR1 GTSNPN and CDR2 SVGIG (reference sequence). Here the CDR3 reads CAWSKGNEQYF. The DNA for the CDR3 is TGTGCCTGGAGTAAGGGGAACGAGCAGTACTTC.

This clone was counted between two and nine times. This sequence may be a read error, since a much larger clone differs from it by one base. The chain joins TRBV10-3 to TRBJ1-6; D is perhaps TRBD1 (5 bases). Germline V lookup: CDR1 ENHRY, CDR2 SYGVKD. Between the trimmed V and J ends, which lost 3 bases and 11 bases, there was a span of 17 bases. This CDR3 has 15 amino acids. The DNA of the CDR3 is TGTGCCATCAGTGAAGGAGTCAGGGCAAGGGCACCCCTCCACTTT. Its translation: CAISEGVRARAPLHF.

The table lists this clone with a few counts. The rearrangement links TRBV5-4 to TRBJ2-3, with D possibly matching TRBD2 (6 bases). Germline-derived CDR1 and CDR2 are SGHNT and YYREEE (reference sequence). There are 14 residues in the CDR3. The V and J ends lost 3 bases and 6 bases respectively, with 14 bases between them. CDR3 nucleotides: TGTGCCAGCAGCTGGGGCGGGGCTCAGGATACGCAGTATTTT. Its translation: CASSWGGAQDTQYF.

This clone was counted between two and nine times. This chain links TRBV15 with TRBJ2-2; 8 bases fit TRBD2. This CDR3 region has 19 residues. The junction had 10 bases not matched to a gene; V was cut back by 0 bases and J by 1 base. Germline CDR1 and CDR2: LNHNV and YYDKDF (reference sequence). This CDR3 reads CATSRDGGSGSRNTGELFF. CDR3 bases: TGTGCCACCAGCAGAGATGGGGGAAGCGGGAGCCGGAACACCGGGGAGCTGTTTTTT.